Below, 28 T cell receptor beta chains from the same sample are listed, as sequenced in a study of blood T cell repertoires in COVID-19. The data were produced by immunoSEQ multiplex PCR, yet TCRdb's version contains in-frame clones alone and is incomplete. The sample lists approximately 250,000 clones, 75% to 90% seen once, with roughly a tenth in the top ten. Material: peripheral blood. Receptors originate from a woman in her sixties or seventies with COVID-19, enrolled during active disease.

The chain carries TRBV10-3 and TRBJ2-7, with 9 bases identical to TRBD1. The CDR3 has 14 amino acids. V shed 3 bases, J shed 9 bases, and the junction held 9 bases outside the gene matches. From germline, CDR1 is ENHRY and CDR2 SYGVKD. Here the CDR3 reads CAISEPGQGKGQYF. In DNA, the CDR3 is TGTGCCATCAGTGAACCGGGACAGGGTAAGGGGCAGTACTTC.

On this clone itself: The sample holds other DNA sequences that translate to the same CDR3. The chain has TRBV19 and TRBJ1-4; D is undetermined. The CDR3 runs to 12 residues. The ends were cut back, 1 base at V and 8 bases at J, with 5 bases in the middle. Germline loops: CDR1 LNHDA, CDR2 SQIVND (reference sequence). This CDR3 reads CASSIAGEKLFF. The DNA for the CDR3 is TGTGCCAGTAGTATAGCGGGGGAAAAACTGTTTTTT.

The V call is TRBV19, the J call TRBJ2-7; TRBD1 is a possible D gene (6 bases). Germline CDR1 is LNHDA and CDR2 is SQIVND (reference sequence). Trimming removed 6 bases from V and 3 bases from J, with 15 bases in between. The CDR3 runs to 14 residues. This CDR3 is CASRPTTDSYEQYF. CDR3 in DNA: TGTGCCAGTAGACCAACCACGGACAGCTACGAGCAGTACTTC. Combining the CDR3 with reference TRBV19 and TRBJ2-7 gives the whole variable domain DGGITQSPKYLFRKEGQNVTLSCEQNLNHDAMYWYRQDPGQGLRLIYYSQIVNDFQKGDIAEGYSVSREKKESFPLTVTSAQKNPTAFYLCASRPTTDSYEQYFGPGTRLTVT.

The gene calls are TRBV11-2 and TRBJ2-5; D is possibly TRBD2 (5 bases). The CDR3 consists of 15 residues. Trimming took 0 bases from V and 3 from J, leaving 11 bases between them. Germline CDR1 reads SGHAT; CDR2 reads FQNNGV. This chain's CDR3 is CASSLDGRREETQYF. CDR3 nucleotide sequence: TGTGCCAGCAGCTTAGATGGCAGGCGGGAAGAGACCCAGTACTTC.

The chain has TRBV11-3 and TRBJ2-7; no clear D. Between the trimmed V and J ends, which lost 5 bases and 3 bases, there was a span of 11 bases. The length of the CDR3 is 13 residues. The germline CDR1 and CDR2 sequences are SGHNT and YENEEA. The CDR3 reads CASSPQPGYEQYF. For the CDR3, the DNA is TGTGCCAGCAGCCCGCAACCGGGCTACGAGCAGTACTTC.

A few counts support this clone. V is TRBV3-1 (or the pseudogene TRBV3-2) and J is TRBJ1-2; TRBD1 matches 9 bases. V lost 6 bases to trimming and J lost 8 bases; unmatched junction nucleotides: 13. Germline CDR1 is LGHDT and CDR2 is YNNKEL (reference sequence). This CDR3 is built from 15 residues. The CDR3 region is CASRPQGAVRRGYTF. DNA for the CDR3: TGTGCCAGCAGACCACAGGGGGCGGTCCGTCGGGGCTACACCTTC.

This chain connects TRBV10-3 to TRBJ2-7, with D unresolved. Trimming stripped 0 bases from V and 2 bases from J, with 8 bases between. CDR1 ENHRY and CDR2 SYGVKD come from the germline V gene. CDR3 size: 14 residues. For the CDR3, the DNA is TGTGCCATCAGTGAGTCGCTAGACCCCTACGAGCAGTACTTC. Encoded protein: CAISESLDPYEQYF.

The chain links TRBV6-5 to TRBJ2-7; TRBD2 might be the D (5 bases). CDR3 length: 15 amino acids. The V and J ends lost 6 bases and 1 base respectively, with 16 bases between them. CDR1 is MNHEY, CDR2 SVGAGI, per germline. The CDR3 here is CASRPYRESSYEQYF. The DNA of the CDR3 is TGTGCCAGCAGGCCGTATCGGGAATCTTCCTACGAGCAGTACTTC.

CDR3 loop: CASSQDWLAREKLFF. In DNA form, the CDR3 reads TGCGCCAGCAGCCAAGATTGGCTGGCCAGGGAAAAACTGTTTTTT. This chain joins TRBV4-3 and TRBJ1-4, with no clear D. The V end was cut by 0 bases, the J end by 8 bases, with 13 bases between. Germline lookup yields CDR1 LGHNA and CDR2 YSLEER. CDR3 size: 15 residues.

The J gene is TRBJ2-5, the V gene TRBV5-1; possible D gene TRBD1, 5 bases. The CDR3 loop spans 13 amino acids. Germline CDR1 reads SGHRS; CDR2 reads YFSETQ. Trimming took off 5 bases at V and 4 bases at J, with 12 bases between the two ends. The CDR3 protein is CASRRQGAETQYF. Here the CDR3 DNA reads TGCGCCAGCAGGCGGCAGGGTGCAGAGACCCAGTACTTC. Full variable domain (rest looked up from reference TRBV5-1 and TRBJ2-5): KAGVTQTPRYLIKTRGQQVTLSCSPISGHRSVSWYQQTPGQGLQFLFEYFSETQRNKGNFPGRFSGRQFSNSRSEMNVSTLELGDSALYLCASRRQGAETQYFGPGTRLLVL.

The gene calls are TRBV6-5 and TRBJ2-1, with TRBD1 matching over 8 bases. V shed 7 bases and J 4 bases; nucleotides not matched to a gene: 9. Germline CDR1 MNHEY, CDR2 SVGAGI. CDR3 length: 15 amino acids. This CDR3 is CASNRGQGAYNEQFF. Here the CDR3 DNA reads TGTGCCAGCAATCGAGGCCAGGGGGCTTACAATGAGCAGTTCTTC.

The chain combines TRBV24-1 with TRBJ2-7; TRBD1 matches 12 bases. Germline V gene sequence: CDR1 KGHDR, CDR2 SFDVKD. J gave up 6 bases and V 5 bases, and 4 bases lay outside the gene matches. The CDR3 is 14 residues long. CDR3 amino acids: CATSAGTGGREQYF. DNA of the CDR3: TGTGCCACCAGTGCCGGGACAGGGGGCCGCGAGCAGTACTTC.

This clone has a single count. This sequence joins TRBV2 and TRBJ1-1; no definite D call. The V end was cut by 10 bases, the J end by 1 base, with 19 bases between. Looked up from germline, CDR1 is SNHLY and CDR2 is FYNNEI. This CDR3 comprises 15 residues. As DNA, the CDR3 is TGTGCCACCACTCCGACACGAGTGTCGAACACTGAAGCTTTCTTT. This translates into CATTPTRVSNTEAFF.

This clone was detected a few times. This chain uses TRBV29-1 with TRBJ2-3, with 9 bases that match TRBD1. Germline lookup yields CDR1 SQVTM and CDR2 ANQGSEA. J was trimmed by 3 bases and V by 7 bases; bases with no gene match: 2. There are 12 residues in the CDR3. The CDR3 sequence is CSADRGTDTQYF. CDR3 in DNA: TGCAGCGCGGACAGGGGTACAGATACGCAGTATTTT.

V and J are TRBV23-1 and TRBJ2-7; TRBD1 matches 11 bases. Being an ORF, TRBV23-1 has a function that is uncertain. Germline trimming cut 2 bases from V and 3 bases from J; bases unmatched to any gene: 9. The CDR3 spans 17 residues. The CDR3 region has the DNA TGCGCCAGCAGTCAACATACAGGACAGGGGGCCGTCTACGAGCAGTACTTC. This translates into CASSQHTGQGAVYEQYF.

V usage is TRBV6-6 and J usage is TRBJ2-7; D possibly corresponds to TRBD1 (6 bases). Between the trimmed V and J ends, which lost 4 bases and 4 bases, there was a span of 14 bases. This CDR3 has 14 amino acids. Germline V CDR1 and CDR2: MNHNY, SVGAGI (reference sequence). As DNA, the CDR3 is TGTGCCAGCAGTTCCACGGACAGAGTATACGAGCAGTACTTC. This codes for CASSSTDRVYEQYF.

The chain's CDR3 is CASSLGGRGDTQYF. For the CDR3, the DNA is TGTGCCAGCAGCCTAGGCGGGAGGGGAGATACGCAGTATTTT. V usage is TRBV5-5 and J usage is TRBJ2-3, with TRBD2 matching 9 bases. CDR3 length: 14 amino acids. V was clipped by 4 bases and J by 5 bases; unmatched bases: 5. Germline V gene lookup returns CDR1 SGHKS and CDR2 YYEKEE (reference sequence).

This chain joins TRBV28 and TRBJ2-7; possible D gene TRBD2, 6 bases. Between the trimmed V and J ends, which lost 7 bases and 2 bases, there was a span of 15 bases. The CDR3 length is 14 residues. The germline CDR1 and CDR2 sequences are MDHEN and SYDVKM. CDR3 DNA: TGTGCCAGCACCCTGACCGGAGGGGCCTACGAGCAGTACTTC. Translated, it gives CASTLTGGAYEQYF.

The chain links TRBV6-1 to TRBJ1-5; a possible D gene is TRBD1 (5 bases). Per germline, CDR1 MNHNS and CDR2 SASEGT. This CDR3 comprises 15 residues. V was cut by 0 bases and J by 6 bases, with 12 bases left in between. In nucleotides, the CDR3 is TGTGCCAGCAGTGAAGCCTTGGGGGGGGTTCAGCCCCAGCATTTT. Translating gives CASSEALGGVQPQHF.

The chain combines TRBV29-1 with TRBJ2-4, with 7 bases identical to TRBD2. This CDR3 is 16 amino acids long. The V gene's germline CDR1 is SQVTM and CDR2 ANQGSEA. The V segment lost 6 bases and the J segment 0 bases; nucleotides outside the gene matches: 11. This CDR3 is CSVRNTAGIAKNIQYF. CDR3 nucleotides: TGCAGCGTCCGGAATACAGCGGGGATAGCCAAAAACATTCAGTACTTC.

The gene calls are TRBV28 and TRBJ1-2; unclear D gene. This CDR3 spans 16 amino acids. The V gene lost 4 bases and the J gene lost 5 bases, with 20 bases spanning the gap. Per the germline V gene, CDR1 is MDHEN and CDR2 is SYDVKM. CDR3 protein: CASSSGPAGEPYGYTF. CDR3 nucleotides: TGTGCCAGCAGTTCTGGTCCGGCAGGTGAGCCTTATGGCTACACCTTC.

This clone has a single count. The chain links TRBV19 to TRBJ2-5, with 13 bases that match TRBD2. V was pared by 6 bases and J by 0 bases, with 4 bases of the junction left unmatched. CDR1 and CDR2 (germline): LNHDA, SQIVND (reference sequence). The CDR3 is 16 residues long. In DNA form, the CDR3 reads TGTGCCAGTAGCACACTAGCGGGAGGGTACCAAGAGACCCAGTACTTC. This encodes CASSTLAGGYQETQYF.

CDR3 bases: TGTGCCAGCAGCTGGGGGGCAGATACGCAGTATTTT. As protein: CASSWGADTQYF. The chain has TRBV7-3 and TRBJ2-3; D perhaps matches TRBD2 (6 bases). Germline V gives CDR1 SGHTA, CDR2 FQGTGA. The CDR3 runs to 12 residues. V was clipped by 4 bases and J by 4 bases, with 6 bases between them. Full variable domain (rest looked up from reference TRBV7-3 and TRBJ2-3): GAGVSQTPSNKVTEKGKYVELRCDPISGHTALYWYRQSLGQGPEFLIYFQGTGAADDSGLPNDRFFAVRPEGSVSTLKIQRTERGDSAVYLCASSWGADTQYFGPGTRLTVL.

The V call is TRBV6-5, the J call TRBJ2-1; D might be TRBD1 (5 bases). This CDR3 is 14 amino acids long. In germline, CDR1 is MNHEY, CDR2 SVGAGI. The germline V and J ends were trimmed by 4 bases and 6 bases, with 13 bases remaining between them. CDR3 amino acids: CASSSMGHGNEQFF. Here the CDR3 DNA reads TGTGCCAGCAGTTCCATGGGGCACGGCAATGAGCAGTTCTTC.

The chain uses TRBV2 and TRBJ1-5, with D tentatively TRBD1 (5 bases). CDR1 SNHLY and CDR2 FYNNEI come from the germline V gene. The CDR3 loop spans 14 amino acids. The germline V and J ends were trimmed by 5 bases and 6 bases, with 14 bases remaining between them. The CDR3 DNA sequence: TGTGCCAGCAGTTCGCAGGGAGGTACTCAGCCCCAGCATTTT. Its translation is CASSSQGGTQPQHF.

The chain carries TRBV7-9 and TRBJ1-2, with 8 nucleotides matching TRBD1. Germline CDR1 is SEHNR and CDR2 is FQNEAQ (reference sequence). Unmatched junction bases numbered 5, after V lost 5 bases and J lost 6 bases. This CDR3 is built from 13 residues. The CDR3 protein is CASSRQGPDGYTF. For the CDR3, the DNA is TGTGCCAGCAGCCGACAGGGGCCTGATGGCTACACCTTC.

The CDR3 region has the DNA TGTGCCAGCAGCTTAGCGCTCGGTCGGGTCCAGTACTTC. Its translation: CASSLALGRVQYF. The J gene is TRBJ2-7, the V gene TRBV7-8, with D uncertain. Germline assignment: CDR1 SGHVS and CDR2 FQNEAQ. V was trimmed by 0 bases and J by 10 bases, leaving 13 bases between them. The CDR3 has 13 amino acids.

The chain uses TRBV5-4 and TRBJ1-5; the D gene is possibly TRBD1 (6 bases). CDR1 is SGHNT, CDR2 YYREEE, per germline (reference sequence). The CDR3 extends over 14 amino acids. V was trimmed by 1 base and J by 2 bases, leaving 7 bases between them. CDR3 sequence: CASSLSGGNQPQHF. Here the CDR3 DNA reads TGTGCCAGCAGCTTGTCAGGGGGCAATCAGCCCCAGCATTTT.